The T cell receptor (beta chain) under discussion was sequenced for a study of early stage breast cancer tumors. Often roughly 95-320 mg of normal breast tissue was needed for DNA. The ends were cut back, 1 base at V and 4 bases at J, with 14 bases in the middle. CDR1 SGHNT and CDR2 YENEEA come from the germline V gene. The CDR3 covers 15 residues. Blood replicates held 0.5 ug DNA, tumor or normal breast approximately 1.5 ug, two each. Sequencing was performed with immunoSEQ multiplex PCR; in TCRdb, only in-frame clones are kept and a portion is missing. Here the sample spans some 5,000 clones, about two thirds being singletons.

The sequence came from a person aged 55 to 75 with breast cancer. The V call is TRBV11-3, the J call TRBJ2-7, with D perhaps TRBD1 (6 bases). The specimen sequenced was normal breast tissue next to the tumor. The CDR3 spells CASSLGVQGLYEQYF. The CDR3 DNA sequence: TGTGCCAGCAGCTTAGGAGTACAGGGTCTGTACGAGCAGTACTTC. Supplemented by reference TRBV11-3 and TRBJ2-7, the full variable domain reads EAGVVQSPRYKIIEKKQPVAFWCNPISGHNTLYWYLQNLGQGPELLIRYENEEAVDDSQLPKDRFSAERLKGVDSTLKIQPAELGDSAVYLCASSLGVQGLYEQYFGPGTRLTVT.